This TCR beta chain is from a study of T cell changes during pregnancy in multiple sclerosis. Repertoires were generated with immunoSEQ multiplex PCR, while TCRdb's copy carries only in-frame clones and drops some. The sample carries tens of thousands of clones, around 93% recorded once. This clone showed up just a few times. Germline CDR1 is SGHTA and CDR2 is FQGTGA. The CDR3 has 15 amino acids. V shed 5 bases and J 5 bases; nucleotides not matched to a gene: 7. The receptor's source is a female donor with multiple sclerosis, enrolled in a pregnancy study. The sequencing used peripheral blood, collected in the second trimester of pregnancy. The rearrangement uses TRBV7-3 and TRBJ2-2; 8 bases map to TRBD2. The CDR3 nucleotides are TGTGCCAGCAGCCGGGAGGGCGGGGGGACCGGGGAGCTGTTTTTT. It translates to CASSREGGGTGELFF.